Listed here is a single TCR beta chain. The data were obtained in a study of cytomegalovirus exposure and HLA in healthy donors. The PCR ran on 60 Vbeta and 13 Jbeta primers. Produced via immunoSEQ multiplex PCR; TCRdb's table is partial and in-frame only. The sample includes about 160,000 clones, 85% of them seen just once. Germline V CDR1 and CDR2: SGDLS, YYNGEE. The CDR3 is 13 amino acids. Deletions cut 0 bases from V and 11 bases from J, with 14 bases between. The source is a boy between 2 and 10 years old in good health and CMV-seronegative. The chain couples TRBV9 to TRBJ1-1, with a possible D match to TRBD1 (5 bases). Sequences were obtained from PBMCs. CDR3 loop: CASSVAQGRLAFF. CDR3 DNA: TGTGCCAGCAGCGTAGCCCAGGGAAGGTTGGCTTTCTTT.